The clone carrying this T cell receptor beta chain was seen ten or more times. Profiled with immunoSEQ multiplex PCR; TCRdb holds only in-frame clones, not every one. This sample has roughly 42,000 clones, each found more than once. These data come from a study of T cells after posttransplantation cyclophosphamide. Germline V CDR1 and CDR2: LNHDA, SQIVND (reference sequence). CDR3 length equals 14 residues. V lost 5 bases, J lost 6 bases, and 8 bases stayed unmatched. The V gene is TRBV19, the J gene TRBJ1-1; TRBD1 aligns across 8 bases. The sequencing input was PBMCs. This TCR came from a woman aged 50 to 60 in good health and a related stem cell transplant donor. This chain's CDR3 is CASSPDRGTAEAFF. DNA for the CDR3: TGTGCCAGTAGTCCTGACAGGGGAACGGCTGAAGCTTTCTTT.